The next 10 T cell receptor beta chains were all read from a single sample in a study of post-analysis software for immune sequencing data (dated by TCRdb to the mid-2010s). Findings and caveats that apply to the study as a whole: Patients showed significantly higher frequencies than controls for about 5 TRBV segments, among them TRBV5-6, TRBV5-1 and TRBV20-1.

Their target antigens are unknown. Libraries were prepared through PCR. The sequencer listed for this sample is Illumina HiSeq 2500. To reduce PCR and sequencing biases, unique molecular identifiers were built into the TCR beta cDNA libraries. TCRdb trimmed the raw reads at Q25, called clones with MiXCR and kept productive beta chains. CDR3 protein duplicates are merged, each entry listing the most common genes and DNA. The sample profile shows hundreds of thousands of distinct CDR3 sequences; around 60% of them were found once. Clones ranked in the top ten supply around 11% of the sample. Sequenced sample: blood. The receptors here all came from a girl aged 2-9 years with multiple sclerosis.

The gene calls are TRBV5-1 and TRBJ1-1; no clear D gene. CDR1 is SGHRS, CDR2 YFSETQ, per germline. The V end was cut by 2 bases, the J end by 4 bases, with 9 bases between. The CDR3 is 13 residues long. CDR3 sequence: CASSFSQSTEAFF. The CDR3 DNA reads TGCGCCAGCAGCTTTTCCCAGAGCACTGAAGCTTTCTTT. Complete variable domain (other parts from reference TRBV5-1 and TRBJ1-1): KAGVTQTPRYLIKTRGQQVTLSCSPISGHRSVSWYQQTPGQGLQFLFEYFSETQRNKGNFPGRFSGRQFSNSRSEMNVSTLELGDSALYLCASSFSQSTEAFFGQGTRLTVV.

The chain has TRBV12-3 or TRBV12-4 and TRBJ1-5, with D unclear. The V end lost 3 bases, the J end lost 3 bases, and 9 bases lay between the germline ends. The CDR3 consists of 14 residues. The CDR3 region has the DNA TGTGCCAGCAGTTTGCGGGGTAACAATCAGCCCCAGCATTTT. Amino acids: CASSLRGNNQPQHF.

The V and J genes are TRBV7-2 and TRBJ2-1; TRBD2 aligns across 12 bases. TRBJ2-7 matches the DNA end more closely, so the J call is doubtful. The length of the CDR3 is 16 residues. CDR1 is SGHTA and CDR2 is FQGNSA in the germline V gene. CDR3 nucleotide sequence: TGTGCCAGCAGCACGACTAGCGGGGGCTCCTACAATGAGCAGTACTTC. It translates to CASSTTSGGSYNEQYF.

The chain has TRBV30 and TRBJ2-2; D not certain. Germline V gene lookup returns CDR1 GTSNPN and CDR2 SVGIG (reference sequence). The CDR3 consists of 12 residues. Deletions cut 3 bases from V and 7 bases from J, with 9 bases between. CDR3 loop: CAWSYWGGELFF. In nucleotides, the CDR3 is TGTGCCTGGAGCTATTGGGGCGGGGAGCTGTTTTTT.

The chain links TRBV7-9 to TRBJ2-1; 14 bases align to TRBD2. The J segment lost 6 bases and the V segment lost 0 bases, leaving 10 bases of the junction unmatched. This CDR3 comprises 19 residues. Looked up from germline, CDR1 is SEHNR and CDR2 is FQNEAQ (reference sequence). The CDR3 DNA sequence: TGTGCCAGCAGCTTAGCGTTTGGACTAGCGGGGGGATTGCCCAATGAGCAGTTCTTC. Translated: CASSLAFGLAGGLPNEQFF.

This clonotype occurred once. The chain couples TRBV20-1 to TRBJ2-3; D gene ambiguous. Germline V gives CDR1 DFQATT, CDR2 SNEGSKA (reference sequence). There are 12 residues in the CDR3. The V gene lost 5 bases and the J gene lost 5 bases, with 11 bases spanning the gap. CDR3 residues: CSAAGSEDTQYF. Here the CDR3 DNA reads TGCAGTGCTGCCGGGTCGGAAGATACGCAGTATTTT.

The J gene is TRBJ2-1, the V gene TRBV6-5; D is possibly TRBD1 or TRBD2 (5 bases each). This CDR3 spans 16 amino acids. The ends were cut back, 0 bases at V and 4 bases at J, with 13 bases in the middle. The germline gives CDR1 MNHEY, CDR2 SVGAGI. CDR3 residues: CASSYSPGGGYNEQFF. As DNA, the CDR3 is TGTGCCAGCAGTTACTCCCCGGGTGGGGGATACAATGAGCAGTTCTTC.

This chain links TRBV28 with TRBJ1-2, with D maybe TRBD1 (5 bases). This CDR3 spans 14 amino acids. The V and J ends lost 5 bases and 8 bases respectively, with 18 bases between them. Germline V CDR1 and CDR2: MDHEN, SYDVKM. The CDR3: CASSLTGAGGGYTF. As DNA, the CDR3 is TGTGCCAGCAGTCTAACAGGCGCTGGCGGGGGCTACACCTTC.

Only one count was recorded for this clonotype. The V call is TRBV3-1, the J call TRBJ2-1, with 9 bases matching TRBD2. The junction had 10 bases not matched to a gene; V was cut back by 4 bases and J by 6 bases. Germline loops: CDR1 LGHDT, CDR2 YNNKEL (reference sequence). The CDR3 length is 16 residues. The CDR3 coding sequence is TGTGCCAGCAGCCCCCCTAGCGGGATTATTTCCAATGAGCAGTTCTTC. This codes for CASSPPSGIISNEQFF.

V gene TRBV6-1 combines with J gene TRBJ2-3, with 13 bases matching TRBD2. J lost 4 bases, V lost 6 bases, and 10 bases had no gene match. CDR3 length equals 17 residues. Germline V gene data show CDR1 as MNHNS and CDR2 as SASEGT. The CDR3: CASSPRTSGSIADTQYF. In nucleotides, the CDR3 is TGTGCCAGCAGCCCCAGGACTAGCGGGAGTATAGCAGATACGCAGTATTTT.